This T cell receptor beta chain came from a study of blood T cell repertoires in COVID-19. Study information: There were acute and convalescent COVID-19 samples, and they came from the United States, Italy and Spain.

The CDR3 contains 14 residues. Germline CDR1 reads SGHRS; CDR2 reads YFSETQ. Trimming left V 5 bases short and J 4 bases short, with 15 bases between. The repertoire was sequenced with immunoSEQ multiplex PCR; TCRdb's copy has only in-frame clones and lacks some. The table records some 150,000 clones, about 86% of them present only once. This clonotype was sampled from an older woman with active or convalescent COVID-19. This chain links TRBV5-1 with TRBJ1-2; D is uncertain. The sequenced material came from peripheral blood. The CDR3 is CASRTVEGSYGYTF. CDR3 DNA: TGCGCCAGCAGGACCGTGGAGGGATCCTATGGCTACACCTTC.